The 30 T cell receptor beta chains below come from one sample, sequenced in a study of shared clonotypes between healthy human individuals. Generated by immunoSEQ multiplex PCR, the TCRdb table keeps only in-frame clones and is missing some. The sample yields roughly 700,000 clones, under 80% seen once. Sequencing used memory CD4+ T cells sorted from blood. The subset is: CD45RA-negative fraction. The receptors were sampled from a woman aged 25 to 39 in good health.

This clone was seen a few times. The V call is TRBV5-8, the J call TRBJ2-3; 10 nucleotides agree with TRBD1. Germline CDR1 SGHTS, CDR2 YDEGEE. The length of the CDR3 is 14 residues. The V and J ends lost 4 bases and 6 bases, in that order; junction bases with no gene match: 5. CDR3 nucleotide sequence: TGTGCCAGCAGCCCCTGGACAGGGGGGGATACGCAGTATTTT. It is translated as CASSPWTGGDTQYF.

The chain uses TRBV30 and TRBJ2-6; 7 bases fit TRBD2. Germline lookup yields CDR1 GTSNPN and CDR2 SVGIG (reference sequence). The junction had 1 base not matched to a gene; V was cut back by 5 bases and J by 0 bases. The CDR3 is 14 residues long. CDR3 amino acids: CAWASGSGANVLTF. In nucleotides, the CDR3 is TGTGCCTGGGCTAGCGGCTCTGGGGCCAACGTCCTGACTTTC.

The V call is TRBV5-1, the J call TRBJ2-7; 8 bases are a match to TRBD1. J gave up 5 bases and V 0 bases, and 7 bases lay outside the gene matches. The CDR3 has 15 amino acids. Germline lookup yields CDR1 SGHRS and CDR2 YFSETQ. The CDR3 nucleotides read TGCGCCAGCAGCTTGGTGGGACAGGACAACCACGAGCAGTACTTC. It codes for CASSLVGQDNHEQYF.

The V gene is TRBV15, the J gene TRBJ2-7, with 7 nucleotides matching TRBD1. Trimming at V came to 4 bases and at J to 2 bases, leaving 2 bases not matched to a gene. The CDR3 covers 13 residues. From germline, CDR1 is LNHNV and CDR2 YYDKDF (reference sequence). This CDR3 is CATSKGTAYEQYF. DNA of the CDR3: TGTGCCACCAGCAAAGGGACAGCCTACGAGCAGTACTTC.

The rearrangement joins TRBV29-1 to TRBJ2-2; 7 nucleotides align to TRBD1. V lost 7 bases, J lost 2 bases, and 7 bases stayed unmatched. Germline V gene sequence: CDR1 SQVTM, CDR2 ANQGSEA. The CDR3 length is 14 residues. CDR3 DNA: TGCAGCGCCATGGGACAGACCAACACCGGGGAGCTGTTTTTT. Amino acids: CSAMGQTNTGELFF.

The chain couples TRBV29-1 to TRBJ2-1; unclear D gene. The CDR3 runs 15 residues. Looked up from germline, CDR1 is SQVTM and CDR2 is ANQGSEA. V lost 5 bases and J lost 5, with 19 bases in between. In DNA form, the CDR3 reads TGCAGCGTTCTTTACACGGTCCCCAACGACAATGAGCAGTTCTTC. Translated, it gives CSVLYTVPNDNEQFF.

The chain carries TRBV27 and TRBJ2-3, with 7 bases fitting TRBD2. The CDR3 is made up of 14 amino acids. V was clipped by 5 bases and J by 2 bases; unmatched bases: 4. The germline gives CDR1 MNHEY, CDR2 SMNVEV (reference sequence). The CDR3 loop is CASSRAGLTDTQYF. DNA of the CDR3: TGTGCCAGCAGTCGAGCGGGACTCACAGATACGCAGTATTTT.

V usage is TRBV2 and J usage is TRBJ1-4; no clear D. CDR1 and CDR2 from the germline V gene are SNHLY and FYNNEI. Deletions cut 5 bases from V and 4 bases from J, with 14 bases between. The CDR3 runs 15 residues. The CDR3 sequence: CASSRPVSGNEKLFF. CDR3 nucleotide sequence: TGTGCCAGCAGTAGACCAGTATCGGGTAATGAAAAACTGTTTTTT.

A word on this clone: This CDR3 is also generated by other DNA sequences in the sample. The rearrangement links TRBV5-1 to TRBJ2-5, with no clear D. CDR1 is SGHRS and CDR2 is YFSETQ in the germline V gene. V lost 0 bases to trimming and J lost 5 bases, with 5 bases between them. The CDR3 totals 12 residues. CDR3 residues: CASSLVEETQYF. DNA of the CDR3: TGCGCCAGCAGCTTGGTTGAGGAGACCCAGTACTTC. Full variable domain (remainder filled in from reference TRBV5-1 and TRBJ2-5): KAGVTQTPRYLIKTRGQQVTLSCSPISGHRSVSWYQQTPGQGLQFLFEYFSETQRNKGNFPGRFSGRQFSNSRSEMNVSTLELGDSALYLCASSLVEETQYFGPGTRLLVL.

The rearrangement links TRBV5-1 to TRBJ2-4; 14 nucleotides agree with TRBD2. The germline CDR1 and CDR2 sequences are SGHRS and YFSETQ. The CDR3 contains 14 residues. The junction had 5 bases not matched to a gene; V was cut back by 4 bases and J by 11 bases. The DNA of the CDR3 is TGCGCCAGCAGCCCGGGACTAGCGGGGGATTTTCAGTACTTC. This codes for CASSPGLAGDFQYF.

About this clone: At the DNA level, this CDR3 is encoded by other sequences in the same sample as well. The rearrangement joins TRBV5-1 to TRBJ1-1; D is possibly TRBD1 (6 bases). This CDR3 region has 13 residues. CDR1 and CDR2 (germline): SGHRS, YFSETQ. V was cut by 4 bases and J by 1 base, with 8 bases left in between. CDR3 nucleotides: TGCGCCAGCAGCCTGACAGGGAACACTGAAGCTTTCTTT. It is translated as CASSLTGNTEAFF.

This clone was seen a handful of times. The chain carries TRBV11-2 and TRBJ2-4; TRBD2 agrees at 8 bases. CDR3 length: 14 amino acids. The junction had 3 bases not matched to a gene; V was cut back by 1 base and J by 7 bases. Germline V lookup: CDR1 SGHAT, CDR2 FQNNGV. The DNA of the CDR3 is TGTGCCAGCAGCTTAGCGGGAGGGCCCAACATTCAGTACTTC. Its protein product is CASSLAGGPNIQYF.

This chain connects TRBV27 to TRBJ2-7, with 13 bases identical to TRBD2. The germline V gene has CDR1 MNHEY and CDR2 SMNVEV (reference sequence). With 5 bases clipped from V and 5 bases from J, the junction kept 3 bases outside the gene matches. This CDR3 has 14 residues. The CDR3: CASSTSGRVHEQYF. DNA of the CDR3: TGTGCCAGCAGTACTAGCGGGAGGGTTCACGAGCAGTACTTC.

This clone was counted a few times. The chain couples TRBV6-5 to TRBJ2-3; D possibly corresponds to TRBD2 (5 bases). Trimming shortened V by 0 bases and J by 2 bases, and 12 bases separated the two germline ends. The CDR3 has 16 amino acids. CDR1 and CDR2 from the germline V gene are MNHEY and SVGAGI. The chain's CDR3 is CASSYSWTGFTDTQYF. The CDR3 bases are TGTGCCAGCAGTTACTCTTGGACTGGCTTCACAGATACGCAGTATTTT.

This clone counts as medium-sized. The chain combines TRBV27 with TRBJ2-3; D is unclear. V lost 2 bases to trimming and J lost 5 bases, with 11 bases between them. The CDR3 length is 14 residues. Per germline, CDR1 MNHEY and CDR2 SMNVEV (reference sequence). CDR3 sequence: CASSLSRFQDTQYF. CDR3 DNA: TGTGCCAGCAGTTTAAGTCGGTTCCAAGATACGCAGTATTTT.

This clone has a single count. Relative to the germline gene, one junction end is altered; a read error may explain this. The chain has TRBV28 and TRBJ1-2; no clear D. CDR1 is MDHEN and CDR2 is SYDVKM in the germline V gene. The CDR3 consists of 12 residues. The CDR3 coding sequence is TGTGCCAGCAGTTTAAGAACCCTACATCCCTCCTTC. The encoded protein is CASSLRTLHPSF.

This sequence joins TRBV7-8 and TRBJ1-5; 7 nucleotides agree with TRBD1. V shed 4 bases and J 6 bases; nucleotides not matched to a gene: 12. Germline-derived CDR1 and CDR2 are SGHVS and FQNEAQ. The CDR3 runs 16 residues. The chain's CDR3 is CASSSRDRDSFQPQHF. The CDR3 nucleotides are TGTGCCAGCAGCTCCCGAGACAGGGATAGTTTTCAGCCCCAGCATTTT. Full variable domain (remainder filled in from reference TRBV7-8 and TRBJ1-5): GAGVSQSPRYKVAKRGQDVALRCDPISGHVSLFWYQQALGQGPEFLTYFQNEAQLDKSGLPSDRFFAERPEGSVSTLKIQRTQQEDSAVYLCASSSRDRDSFQPQHFGDGTRLSIL.

CDR3 in DNA: TGTGCCAGCAGTTTATCGTCGGGAAGGGTGACCGGGGAGCTGTTTTTT. Translating it yields CASSLSSGRVTGELFF. This chain connects TRBV27 to TRBJ2-2; possible D gene TRBD2, 5 bases. V was clipped by 0 bases and J by 5 bases, with 13 bases between them. This CDR3 is built from 16 residues. The germline gives CDR1 MNHEY, CDR2 SMNVEV (reference sequence).

This sequence joins TRBV27 and TRBJ1-1; D unresolved. CDR1 and CDR2 (germline): MNHEY, SMNVEV (reference sequence). The CDR3 consists of 11 residues. V gave up 3 bases and J gave up 10 bases, with 9 bases separating them. The chain's CDR3 is CASSLGSRAFF. The CDR3 nucleotides read TGTGCCAGCAGTTTGGGGTCGCGAGCTTTCTTT.

This chain uses TRBV27 with TRBJ2-7; D gene uncertain. Trimming pared 8 bases from V and 4 bases from J, leaving 15 bases between. Germline CDR1 MNHEY, CDR2 SMNVEV (reference sequence). This CDR3 is 13 amino acids long. The CDR3 sequence: CASGRSGPYEQYF. The DNA for the CDR3 is TGTGCCAGCGGTCGTAGTGGCCCTTACGAGCAGTACTTC.

This chain links TRBV6-6 with TRBJ2-1; tentatively, D is TRBD2 (6 bases). From germline, CDR1 is MNHNY and CDR2 SVGAGI (reference sequence). The CDR3 covers 13 residues. V dropped 0 bases and J dropped 11 bases, with 11 bases sitting between them. The CDR3 is CASSYSLRGKQFF. The CDR3 DNA sequence: TGTGCCAGCAGTTACTCCCTCCGGGGGAAGCAGTTCTTC.

The rearrangement uses TRBV19 and TRBJ1-5, with D possibly matching TRBD1 (6 bases). The V gene lost 3 bases and the J gene lost 5 bases, with 14 bases spanning the gap. The CDR3 has 15 residues. Per germline, CDR1 LNHDA and CDR2 SQIVND (reference sequence). The CDR3 sequence: CASSISRGGHQPQHF. CDR3 coding DNA: TGTGCCAGTAGTATTTCCAGGGGAGGGCATCAGCCCCAGCATTTT.

The chain has TRBV6-1 and TRBJ1-1; D remains ambiguous. Germline values: CDR1 MNHNS, CDR2 SASEGT. The CDR3 length is 12 residues. Trimming pared 6 bases from V and 5 bases from J, leaving 10 bases between. The CDR3 sequence is CASRRAKTEAFF. As DNA, the CDR3 is TGTGCCAGCAGACGGGCCAAGACTGAAGCTTTCTTT.

A word on this clone: One base away lies a much larger clone, so this may be a sequencing read error. The chain joins TRBV7-8 to TRBJ1-1, with D unclear. Germline V gene sequence: CDR1 SGHVS, CDR2 FQNEAQ. The V end lost 4 bases, the J end lost 3 bases, and 3 bases lay between the germline ends. The CDR3 runs to 11 residues. The CDR3 sequence is CASSWDTEAFF. CDR3 coding DNA: TGTGCCAGCAGCTGGGACACTGAAGCTTTCTTT.

The V gene is TRBV27, the J gene TRBJ2-6, with 10 bases aligning to TRBD1. The germline gives CDR1 MNHEY, CDR2 SMNVEV (reference sequence). The CDR3 length is 19 residues. J was trimmed by 4 bases and V by 2 bases; bases with no gene match: 11. The CDR3: CASSLRPPGTGAGANVLTF. In DNA, the CDR3 is TGTGCCAGCAGTTTAAGGCCACCCGGGACAGGGGCCGGGGCCAACGTCCTGACTTTC.

The table lists this clone with a few counts. This rearrangement joins TRBV2 to TRBJ1-5; no reliable D call. CDR3 length: 16 residues. Trimming took 1 base from V and 0 from J, leaving 10 bases between them. In germline, CDR1 is SNHLY, CDR2 FYNNEI. CDR3 amino acids: CASSEGQAYSNQPQHF. CDR3 DNA: TGTGCCAGCAGTGAAGGGCAGGCCTATAGCAATCAGCCCCAGCATTTT.

This chain links TRBV7-2 with TRBJ2-7, with 9 bases lining up with TRBD2. This CDR3 is 15 amino acids long. Per the germline V gene, CDR1 is SGHTA and CDR2 is FQGNSA. Trimming removed 4 bases from V and 3 bases from J; junction bases left unmatched: 7. In nucleotides, the CDR3 is TGTGCCAGCAGCTCCAATCTACTAGCGGGCTACGAGCAGTACTTC. This gives the protein CASSSNLLAGYEQYF.

This clone was counted once. The genes are TRBV28 and TRBJ1-4, with D possibly being TRBD1 (6 bases). This CDR3 has 13 amino acids. Between the trimmed V and J ends, which lost 6 bases and 8 bases, there was a span of 13 bases. Germline CDR1 MDHEN, CDR2 SYDVKM. In nucleotides, the CDR3 is TGTGCCAGCAGGGGGGCAGGGGAGGAAAAACTGTTTTTT. Protein sequence: CASRGAGEEKLFF. The entire variable domain, with the rest obtained from reference TRBV28 and TRBJ1-4, is as follows: DVKVTQSSRYLVKRTGEKVFLECVQDMDHENMFWYRQDPGLGLRLIYFSYDVKMKEKGDIPEGYSVSREKKERFSLILESASTNQTSMYLCASRGAGEEKLFFGSGTQLSVL.

The chain uses TRBV5-4 and TRBJ2-5; 9 bases are shared with TRBD2. CDR3 size: 17 residues. Germline loops: CDR1 SGHNT, CDR2 YYREEE (reference sequence). Trimming took 1 base from V and 7 from J; bases not matched to a gene: 14. CDR3 nucleotide sequence: TGTGCCAGCAGCTTGATCGGGGTTAGCGGGAGTTTTGGGACCCAGTACTTC. This gives the protein CASSLIGVSGSFGTQYF.

The chain combines TRBV7-6 with TRBJ2-7; D possibly corresponds to TRBD2 (6 bases). The CDR3 has 14 residues. The germline V gene has CDR1 SGHVS and CDR2 FNYEAQ. The germline V and J ends were trimmed by 4 bases and 6 bases, with 16 bases remaining between them. The CDR3 loop reads CASSSVGEAVEQYF. CDR3 bases: TGTGCCAGCAGCTCGGTCGGGGAGGCGGTCGAGCAGTACTTC.